The source of this T cell receptor beta chain is a study of shared clonotypes between healthy human individuals. Method: immunoSEQ multiplex PCR; TCRdb's copy keeps in-frame clones and lacks some. The sample records more than 2 million clones, around 93% being singletons. Naive CD8 cells, CD45RO-negative and positively selected for CCR7, excluded terminally differentiated effector memory CD45RA+ cells. The V gene's germline CDR1 is LNHDA and CDR2 SQIVND (reference sequence). This CDR3 comprises 15 residues. Notes on this clone: Its antigen remains unidentified. The junction differs from germline at one of its ends, possibly a read error.

Study outcomes and limitations: Represented genetic and exposure-history diversity was restricted by having few donors. Clonotypes shared by all four sorted-subset donors had higher generation probabilities than non-shared clonotypes.

Sample: naive CD8+ T cells from PBMCs. The chain couples TRBV19 to TRBJ2-2; 9 bases match TRBD1. The source is a man in his late teens or twenties in good health. Some clones in this sample may be carry-over from other donors' samples. The CDR3 coding sequence is TGTGCCAGCGACCAAGGGACAGGGAACGCCGGGGAGCTGTTTTTT. It specifies CASDQGTGNAGELFF.